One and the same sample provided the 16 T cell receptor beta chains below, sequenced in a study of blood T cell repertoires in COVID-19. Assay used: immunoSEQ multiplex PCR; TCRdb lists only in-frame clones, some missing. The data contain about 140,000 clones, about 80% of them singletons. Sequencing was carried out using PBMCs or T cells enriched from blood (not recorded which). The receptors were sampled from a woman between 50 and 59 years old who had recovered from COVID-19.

The DNA for the CDR3 is TGTGCCAGCAGCCTCGGACTTCCCCCGTTCGAGCAGTTCTTC. This encodes CASSLGLPPFEQFF. The chain combines TRBV7-2 with TRBJ2-1; tentatively, D is TRBD2 (5 bases). The germline gives CDR1 SGHTA, CDR2 FQGNSA. The CDR3 runs to 14 residues. The germline V and J ends were trimmed by 5 bases and 10 bases, with 18 bases remaining between them.

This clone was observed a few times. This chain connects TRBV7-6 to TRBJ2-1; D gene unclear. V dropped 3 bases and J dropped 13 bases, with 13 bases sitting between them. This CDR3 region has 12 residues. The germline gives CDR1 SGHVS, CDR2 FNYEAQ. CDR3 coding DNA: TGTGCCAGCAGCTTGGGTCTCACTACCCAGTTCTTC. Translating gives CASSLGLTTQFF.

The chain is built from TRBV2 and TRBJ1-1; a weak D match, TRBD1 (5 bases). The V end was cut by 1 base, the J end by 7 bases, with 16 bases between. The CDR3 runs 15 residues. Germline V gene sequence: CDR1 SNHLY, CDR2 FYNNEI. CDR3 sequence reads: CASSEVSFEQVEAFF. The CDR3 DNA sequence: TGTGCCAGCAGTGAAGTCAGCTTCGAACAGGTTGAAGCTTTCTTT. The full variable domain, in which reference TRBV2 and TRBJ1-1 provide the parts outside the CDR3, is EPEVTQTPSHQVTQMGQEVILRCVPISNHLYFYWYRQILGQKVEFLVSFYNNEISEKSEIFDDQFSVERPDGSNFTLKIRSTKLEDSAMYFCASSEVSFEQVEAFFGQGTRLTVV.

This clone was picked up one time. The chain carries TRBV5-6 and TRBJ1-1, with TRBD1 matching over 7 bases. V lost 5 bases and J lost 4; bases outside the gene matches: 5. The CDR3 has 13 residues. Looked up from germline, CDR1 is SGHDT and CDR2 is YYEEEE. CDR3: CASRPTGSTEAFF. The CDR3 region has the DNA TGTGCCAGCAGGCCGACAGGGAGCACTGAAGCTTTCTTT.

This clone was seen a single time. The CDR3 sequence is CASSLVAGAEGSYGYTF. CDR3 DNA sequence: TGCGCCAGCAGCTTGGTGGCAGGCGCTGAGGGTTCCTATGGCTACACCTTC. The chain joins TRBV5-1 to TRBJ1-2; D is ambiguous. The germline V gene encodes CDR1 SGHRS and CDR2 YFSETQ. This CDR3 has 17 residues. V was shortened by 0 bases and J by 4 bases, with 19 bases between the two germline ends.

The CDR3 protein is CASSSSGGWGTDTQYF. The DNA of the CDR3 is TGTGCCAGTAGTTCCTCTGGCGGGTGGGGCACAGATACGCAGTATTTT. The chain joins TRBV19 to TRBJ2-3, with D possibly TRBD2 on 5 matching bases. Germline lookup yields CDR1 LNHDA and CDR2 SQIVND (reference sequence). V was shortened by 5 bases and J by 1 base, with 16 bases between the two germline ends. This CDR3 has 16 residues. The full variable domain, its missing parts supplied by reference TRBV19 and TRBJ2-3, is DGGITQSPKYLFRKEGQNVTLSCEQNLNHDAMYWYRQDPGQGLRLIYYSQIVNDFQKGDIAEGYSVSREKKESFPLTVTSAQKNPTAFYLCASSSSGGWGTDTQYFGPGTRLTVL.

CDR3 nucleotide sequence: TGTGCCAGCAGCCAAGAGTATACCGGGGAGCTGTTTTTT. Its translation: CASSQEYTGELFF. This chain connects TRBV3-1 (or the pseudogene TRBV3-2) to TRBJ2-2, with D uncertain. The germline V and J ends were trimmed by 0 bases and 5 bases, with 4 bases remaining between them. The CDR3 runs to 13 residues. Germline V gene data show CDR1 as LGHDT and CDR2 as YNNKEL (reference sequence).

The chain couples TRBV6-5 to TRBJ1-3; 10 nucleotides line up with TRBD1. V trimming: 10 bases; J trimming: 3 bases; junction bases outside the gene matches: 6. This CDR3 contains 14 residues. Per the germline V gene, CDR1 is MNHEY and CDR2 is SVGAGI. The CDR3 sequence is CATRQGAYGNTIYF. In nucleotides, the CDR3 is TGTGCCACCCGACAGGGGGCGTATGGAAACACCATATATTTT.

CDR3 sequence (DNA): TGTGCCAGCAGCCAGTCGAGGGGGAACAATCAGCCCCAGCATTTT. Its translation is CASSQSRGNNQPQHF. V gene TRBV3-1 (or the pseudogene TRBV3-2) combines with J gene TRBJ1-5, with a weak D call TRBD1 (6 bases). Deletions cut 3 bases from V and 3 bases from J, with 12 bases between. CDR1 is LGHDT, CDR2 YNNKEL, per germline (reference sequence). There are 15 residues in the CDR3.

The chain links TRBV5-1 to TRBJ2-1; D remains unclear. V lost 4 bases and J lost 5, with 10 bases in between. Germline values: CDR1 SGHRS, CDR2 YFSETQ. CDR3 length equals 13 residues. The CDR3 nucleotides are TGCGCCAGCAGCCCTCCTGAGAACAATGAGCAGTTCTTC. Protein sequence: CASSPPENNEQFF.

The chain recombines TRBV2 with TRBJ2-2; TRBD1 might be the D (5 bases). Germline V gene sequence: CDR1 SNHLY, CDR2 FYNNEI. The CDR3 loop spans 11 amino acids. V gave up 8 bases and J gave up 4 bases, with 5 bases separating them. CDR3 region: CASDSTGELFF. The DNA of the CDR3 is TGTGCCAGCGACAGCACCGGGGAGCTGTTTTTT.

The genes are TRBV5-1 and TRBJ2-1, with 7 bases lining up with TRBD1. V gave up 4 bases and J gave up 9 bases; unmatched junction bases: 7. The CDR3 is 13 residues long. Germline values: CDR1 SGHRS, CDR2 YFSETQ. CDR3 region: CASSDEGAGEQFF. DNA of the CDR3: TGCGCCAGCAGCGACGAGGGGGCGGGTGAGCAGTTCTTC.

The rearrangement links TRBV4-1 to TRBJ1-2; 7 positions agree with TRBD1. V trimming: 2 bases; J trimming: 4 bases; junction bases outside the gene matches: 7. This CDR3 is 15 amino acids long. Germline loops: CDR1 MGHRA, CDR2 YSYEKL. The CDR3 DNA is TGCGCCAGCAGCCAACTTCGGACAGGCATCTATGGCTACACCTTC. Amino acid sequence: CASSQLRTGIYGYTF.

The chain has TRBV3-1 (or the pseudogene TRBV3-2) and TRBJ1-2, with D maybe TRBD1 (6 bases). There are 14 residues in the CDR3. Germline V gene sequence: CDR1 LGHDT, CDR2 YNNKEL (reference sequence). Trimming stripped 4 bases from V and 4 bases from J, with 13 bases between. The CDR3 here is CASSRGGLGYGYTF. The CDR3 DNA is TGTGCCAGCAGCCGGGGGGGGCTTGGCTATGGCTACACCTTC.

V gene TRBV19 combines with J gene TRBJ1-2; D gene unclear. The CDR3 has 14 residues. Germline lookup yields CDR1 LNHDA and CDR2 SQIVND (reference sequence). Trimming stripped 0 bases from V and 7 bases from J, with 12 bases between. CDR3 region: CASSIDRMLGGYTF. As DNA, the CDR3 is TGTGCCAGTAGTATAGACAGAATGCTAGGTGGCTACACCTTC.

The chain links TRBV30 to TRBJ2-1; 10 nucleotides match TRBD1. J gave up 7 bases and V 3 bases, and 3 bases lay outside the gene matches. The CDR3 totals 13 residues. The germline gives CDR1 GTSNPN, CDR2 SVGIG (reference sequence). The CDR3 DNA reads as TGTGCCTGGAGGGGGACAGGGGTGAATGAGCAGTTCTTC. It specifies CAWRGTGVNEQFF.